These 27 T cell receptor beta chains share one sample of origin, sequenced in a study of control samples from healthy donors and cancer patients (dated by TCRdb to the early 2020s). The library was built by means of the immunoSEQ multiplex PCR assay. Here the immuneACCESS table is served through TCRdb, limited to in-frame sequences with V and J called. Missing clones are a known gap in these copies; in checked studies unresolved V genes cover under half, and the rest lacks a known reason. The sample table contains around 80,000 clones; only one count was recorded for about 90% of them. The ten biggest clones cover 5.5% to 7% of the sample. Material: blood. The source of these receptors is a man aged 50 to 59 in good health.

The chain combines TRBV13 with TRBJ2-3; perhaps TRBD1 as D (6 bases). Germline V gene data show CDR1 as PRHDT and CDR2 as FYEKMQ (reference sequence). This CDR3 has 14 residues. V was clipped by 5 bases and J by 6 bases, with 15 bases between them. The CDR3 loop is CASSLTGVGDTQYF. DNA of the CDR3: TGTGCCAGCAGCCTGACAGGAGTAGGCGATACGCAGTATTTT.

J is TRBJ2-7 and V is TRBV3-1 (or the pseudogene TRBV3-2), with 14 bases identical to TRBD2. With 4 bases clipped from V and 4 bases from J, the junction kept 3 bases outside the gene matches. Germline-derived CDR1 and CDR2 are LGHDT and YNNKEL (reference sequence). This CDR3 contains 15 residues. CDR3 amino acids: CASSRGTSGGYEQYF. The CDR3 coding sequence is TGTGCCAGCAGCCGTGGGACTAGCGGGGGTTACGAGCAGTACTTC.

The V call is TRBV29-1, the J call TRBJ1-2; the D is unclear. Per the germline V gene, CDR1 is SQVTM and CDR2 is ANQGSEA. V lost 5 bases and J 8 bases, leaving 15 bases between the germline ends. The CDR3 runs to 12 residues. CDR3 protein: CSVRSGFGGYTF. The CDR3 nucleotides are TGCAGCGTTAGGTCCGGTTTCGGAGGCTACACCTTC.

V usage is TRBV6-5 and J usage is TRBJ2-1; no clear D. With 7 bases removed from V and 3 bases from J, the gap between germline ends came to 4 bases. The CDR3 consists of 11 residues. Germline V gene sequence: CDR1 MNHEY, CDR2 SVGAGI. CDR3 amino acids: CASKYYNEQFF. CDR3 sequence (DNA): TGTGCCAGCAAGTACTACAATGAGCAGTTCTTC.

The CDR3 DNA reads as TGTGCCCCTCCTAAGGCCCGGGGTAGCTACACCTTC. Translation gives CAPPKARGSYTF. The rearrangement uses TRBV21-1 and TRBJ1-2. TRBV21-1 is a pseudogene segment. The CDR3 runs to 12 residues.

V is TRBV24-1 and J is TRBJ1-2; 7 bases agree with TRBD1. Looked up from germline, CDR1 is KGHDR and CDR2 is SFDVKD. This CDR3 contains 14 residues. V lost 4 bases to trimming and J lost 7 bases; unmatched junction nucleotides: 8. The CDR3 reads CATSEDGTVRGYTF. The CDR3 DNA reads TGTGCCACCAGTGAGGACGGGACAGTCCGTGGCTACACCTTC.

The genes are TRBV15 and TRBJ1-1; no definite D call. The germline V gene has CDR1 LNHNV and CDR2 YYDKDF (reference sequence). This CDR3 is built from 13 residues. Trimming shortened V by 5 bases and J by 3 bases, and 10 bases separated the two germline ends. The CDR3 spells CATSLQRYTEAFF. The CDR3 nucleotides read TGTGCCACCAGCTTACAGCGTTACACTGAAGCTTTCTTT.

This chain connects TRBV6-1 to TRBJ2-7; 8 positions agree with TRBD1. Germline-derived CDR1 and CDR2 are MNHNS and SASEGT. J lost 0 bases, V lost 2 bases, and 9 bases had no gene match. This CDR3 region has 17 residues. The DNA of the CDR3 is TGTGCCAGCAGTGAAAAAAAGGGACAGGACCGCTCCTACGAGCAGTACTTC. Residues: CASSEKKGQDRSYEQYF.

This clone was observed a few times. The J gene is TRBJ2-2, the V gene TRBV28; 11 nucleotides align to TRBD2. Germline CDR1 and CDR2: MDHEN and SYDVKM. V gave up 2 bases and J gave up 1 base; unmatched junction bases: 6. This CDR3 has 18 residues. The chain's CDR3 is CASSLEGLAGGNTGELFF. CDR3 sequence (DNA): TGTGCCAGCAGTTTAGAAGGGCTAGCGGGGGGGAACACCGGGGAGCTGTTTTTT. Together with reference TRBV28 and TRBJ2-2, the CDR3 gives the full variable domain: DVKVTQSSRYLVKRTGEKVFLECVQDMDHENMFWYRQDPGLGLRLIYFSYDVKMKEKGDIPEGYSVSREKKERFSLILESASTNQTSMYLCASSLEGLAGGNTGELFFGEGSRLTVL.

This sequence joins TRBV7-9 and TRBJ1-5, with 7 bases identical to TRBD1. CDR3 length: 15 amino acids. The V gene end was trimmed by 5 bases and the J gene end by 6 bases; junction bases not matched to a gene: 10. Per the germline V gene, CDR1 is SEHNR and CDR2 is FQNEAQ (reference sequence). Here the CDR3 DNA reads TGTGCCAGCAGCCCACTTGACAGGGAGGGTCAGCCCCAGCATTTT. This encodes CASSPLDREGQPQHF. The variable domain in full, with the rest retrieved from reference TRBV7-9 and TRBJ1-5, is DTGVSQNPRHKITKRGQNVTFRCDPISEHNRLYWYRQTLGQGPEFLTYFQNEAQLEKSRLLSDRFSAERPKGSFSTLEIQRTEQGDSAMYLCASSPLDREGQPQHFGDGTRLSIL.

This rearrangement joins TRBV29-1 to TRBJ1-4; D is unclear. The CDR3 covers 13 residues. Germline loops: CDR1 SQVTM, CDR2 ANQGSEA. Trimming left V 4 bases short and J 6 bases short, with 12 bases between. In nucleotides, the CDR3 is TGCAGCGTTGTTAAGGGAACGGATGAAAAACTGTTTTTT. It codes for CSVVKGTDEKLFF.

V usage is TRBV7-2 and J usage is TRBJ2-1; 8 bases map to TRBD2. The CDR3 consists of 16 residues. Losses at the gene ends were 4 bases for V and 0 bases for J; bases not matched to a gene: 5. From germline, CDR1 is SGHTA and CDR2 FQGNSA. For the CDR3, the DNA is TGTGCCAGCAGCTCGATACGGGGGGGCTCCTACAATGAGCAGTTCTTC. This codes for CASSSIRGGSYNEQFF.

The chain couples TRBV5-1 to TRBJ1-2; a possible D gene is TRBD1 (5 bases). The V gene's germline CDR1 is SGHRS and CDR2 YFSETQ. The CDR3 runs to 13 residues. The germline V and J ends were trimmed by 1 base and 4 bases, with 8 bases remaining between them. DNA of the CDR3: TGCGCCAGCAGCTTGCTCCAGGGCTATGGCTACACCTTC. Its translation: CASSLLQGYGYTF.

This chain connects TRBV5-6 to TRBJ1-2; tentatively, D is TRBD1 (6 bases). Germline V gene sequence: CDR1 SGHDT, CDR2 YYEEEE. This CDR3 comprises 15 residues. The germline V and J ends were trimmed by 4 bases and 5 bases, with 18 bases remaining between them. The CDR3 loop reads CASSPSTGVEYGYTF. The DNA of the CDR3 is TGTGCCAGCAGCCCCTCGACAGGAGTAGAATATGGCTACACCTTC.

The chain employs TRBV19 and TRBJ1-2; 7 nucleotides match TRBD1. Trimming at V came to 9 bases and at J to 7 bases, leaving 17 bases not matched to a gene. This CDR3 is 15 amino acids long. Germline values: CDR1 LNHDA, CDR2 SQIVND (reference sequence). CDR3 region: CASRARQGRNSGYTF. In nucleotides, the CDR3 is TGTGCCAGCCGCGCCCGACAGGGAAGAAATTCTGGCTACACCTTC.

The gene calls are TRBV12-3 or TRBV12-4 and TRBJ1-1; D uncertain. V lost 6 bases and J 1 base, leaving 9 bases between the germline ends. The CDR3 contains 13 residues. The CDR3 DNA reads TGTGCCAGCAGGATGCACAGGAACACTGAAGCTTTCTTT. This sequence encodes CASRMHRNTEAFF.

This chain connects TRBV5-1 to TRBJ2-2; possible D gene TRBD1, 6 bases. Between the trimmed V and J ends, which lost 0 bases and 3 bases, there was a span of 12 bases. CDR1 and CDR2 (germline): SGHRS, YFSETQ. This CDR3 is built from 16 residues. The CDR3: CASSLGVRGDTGELFF. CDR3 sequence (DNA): TGCGCCAGCAGCTTGGGGGTCAGGGGTGACACCGGGGAGCTGTTTTTT. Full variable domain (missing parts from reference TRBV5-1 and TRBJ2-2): KAGVTQTPRYLIKTRGQQVTLSCSPISGHRSVSWYQQTPGQGLQFLFEYFSETQRNKGNFPGRFSGRQFSNSRSEMNVSTLELGDSALYLCASSLGVRGDTGELFFGEGSRLTVL.

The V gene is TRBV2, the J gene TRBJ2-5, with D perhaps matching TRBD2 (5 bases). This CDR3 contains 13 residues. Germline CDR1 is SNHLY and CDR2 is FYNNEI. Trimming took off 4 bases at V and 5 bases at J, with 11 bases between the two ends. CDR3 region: CASSGGWRETQYF. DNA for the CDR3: TGTGCCAGCAGTGGCGGATGGAGGGAGACCCAGTACTTC.

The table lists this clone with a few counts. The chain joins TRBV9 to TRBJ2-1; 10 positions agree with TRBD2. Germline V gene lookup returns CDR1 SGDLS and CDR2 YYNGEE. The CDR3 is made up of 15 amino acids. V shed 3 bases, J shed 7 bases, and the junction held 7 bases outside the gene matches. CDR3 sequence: CASSASGGAGNEQFF. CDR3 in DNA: TGTGCCAGCAGCGCCAGCGGGGGGGCTGGGAATGAGCAGTTCTTC.

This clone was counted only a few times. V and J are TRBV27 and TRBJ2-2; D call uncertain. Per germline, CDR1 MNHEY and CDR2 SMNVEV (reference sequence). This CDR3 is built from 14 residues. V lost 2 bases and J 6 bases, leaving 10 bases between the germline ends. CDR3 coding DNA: TGTGCCAGCAGTTTACGGCTGGTGGCCGGGGAGCTGTTTTTT. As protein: CASSLRLVAGELFF.

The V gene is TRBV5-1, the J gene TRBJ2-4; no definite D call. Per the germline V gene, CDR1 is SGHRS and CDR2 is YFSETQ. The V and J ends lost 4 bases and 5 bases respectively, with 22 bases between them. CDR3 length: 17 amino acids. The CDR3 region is CASSQTSPGFSQNIQYF. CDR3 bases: TGCGCCAGCAGCCAAACGTCTCCAGGATTCTCTCAAAACATTCAGTACTTC. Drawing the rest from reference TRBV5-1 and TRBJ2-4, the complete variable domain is KAGVTQTPRYLIKTRGQQVTLSCSPISGHRSVSWYQQTPGQGLQFLFEYFSETQRNKGNFPGRFSGRQFSNSRSEMNVSTLELGDSALYLCASSQTSPGFSQNIQYFGAGTRLSVL.

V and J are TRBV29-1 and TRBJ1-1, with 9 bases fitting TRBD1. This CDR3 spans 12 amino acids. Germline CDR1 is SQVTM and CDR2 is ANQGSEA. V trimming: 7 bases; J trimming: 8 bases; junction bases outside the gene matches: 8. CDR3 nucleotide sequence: TGCAGCGCCGATACAGGGGGCAAGGAAGCTTTCTTT. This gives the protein CSADTGGKEAFF.

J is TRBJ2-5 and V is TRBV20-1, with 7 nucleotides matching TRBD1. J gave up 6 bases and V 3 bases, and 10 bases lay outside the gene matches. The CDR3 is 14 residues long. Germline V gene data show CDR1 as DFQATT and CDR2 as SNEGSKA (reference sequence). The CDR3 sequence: CSASKGQAQQTQYF. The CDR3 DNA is TGCAGTGCTAGTAAAGGACAGGCTCAACAGACCCAGTACTTC.

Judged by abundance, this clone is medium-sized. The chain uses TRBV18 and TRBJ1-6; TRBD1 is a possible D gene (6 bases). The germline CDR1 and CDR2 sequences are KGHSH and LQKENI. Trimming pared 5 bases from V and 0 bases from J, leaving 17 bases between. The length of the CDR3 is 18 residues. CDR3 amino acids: CASSSRQASSSYNSPLHF. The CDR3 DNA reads TGTGCCAGCTCATCCAGACAGGCGAGTAGCTCCTATAATTCACCCCTCCACTTT.

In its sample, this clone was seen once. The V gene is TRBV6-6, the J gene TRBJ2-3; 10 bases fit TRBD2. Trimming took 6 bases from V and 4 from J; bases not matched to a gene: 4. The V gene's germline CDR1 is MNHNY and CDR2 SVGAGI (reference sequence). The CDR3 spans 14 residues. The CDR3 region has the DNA TGTGCCAGCAGAGCGGGGGGGCCCTCAGATACGCAGTATTTT. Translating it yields CASRAGGPSDTQYF.

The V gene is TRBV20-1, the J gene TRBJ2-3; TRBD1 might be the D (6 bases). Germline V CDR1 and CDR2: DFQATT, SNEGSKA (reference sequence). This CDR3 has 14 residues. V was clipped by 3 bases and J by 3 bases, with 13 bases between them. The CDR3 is CSASEQGRTDTQYF. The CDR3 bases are TGCAGTGCTAGTGAACAGGGTAGGACAGATACGCAGTATTTT.

The CDR3 DNA sequence: TGTGCCAGCAGTGGGGTAGCCGGCGAGCAGTACTTC. Protein sequence: CASSGVAGEQYF. J is TRBJ2-7 and V is TRBV12-3 or TRBV12-4, with D unclear. Between the trimmed V and J ends, which lost 5 bases and 6 bases, there was a span of 11 bases. This CDR3 region has 12 residues.